The T cell receptor beta chain described here comes from a study of T cell responses to AZD1222 COVID-19 vaccine. Using immunoSEQ multiplex PCR, the repertoire was profiled, and TCRdb retains in-frame clones only, with some absent. This table holds 55,000 to 90,000 clones, roughly four fifths found once. This CDR3 spans 15 amino acids. Per germline, CDR1 SGHRS and CDR2 YFSETQ. Unmatched junction bases numbered 11, after V lost 4 bases and J lost 6 bases. The clonotype originates from an adult in good health. This chain links TRBV5-1 with TRBJ2-7, with 9 bases aligning to TRBD1. The sample here was peripheral blood, taken on day 0 of AZD1222 vaccination. CDR3 sequence: CASSGGGTGRSEQYF. DNA for the CDR3: TGCGCCAGCAGCGGGGGTGGGACAGGGCGCAGCGAGCAGTACTTC.